The entry below describes one T cell receptor beta chain. The table came from immunoSEQ multiplex PCR; TCRdb's copy has only in-frame clones and leaves some out. The sample yields over 80,000 clones, just under 85% seen once. The V end was cut by 5 bases, the J end by 5 bases, with 12 bases between. CDR3 length equals 13 residues. Looked up from germline, CDR1 is MDHEN and CDR2 is SYDVKM. This sample was taken from a study of control samples from healthy donors and cancer patients. The sequenced material came from blood. The clonotype comes from a man younger than 45 in good health. The V gene is TRBV28, the J gene TRBJ1-1; maybe TRBD1 (6 bases). The CDR3 DNA reads TGTGCCAGCAGTGGGGGGGCATGGACTGAAGCTTTCTTT. Translated, it gives CASSGGAWTEAFF.